The 18 T cell receptor beta chains below were found in one sample sequenced in a study of beta chain features in type 1 diabetes. The study, taken as a whole, reports: All four CD4+ subsets of Type 1 diabetes patients contained TCRB CDR3s that were moderately but significantly shorter.

No antigen has been assigned to these receptors. Reverse transcription of all isolated RNA meant that expressed TCRB transcripts were sequenced. Assay: immunoSEQ multiplex PCR; the TCRdb copy retains only in-frame clones and omits some. The top ten hold less than 0.04% of the sample, which has 500,000 to 850,000 clones, more than 13% seen once. Sequencing was done on a sample of naive CD4+ T cells from blood. The receptors were gathered from a man between 18 and 29 years old with type 1 diabetes.

The chain links TRBV6-1 to TRBJ1-1; perhaps TRBD1 as D (5 bases). Germline V gives CDR1 MNHNS, CDR2 SASEGT. Trimming shortened V by 4 bases and J by 3 bases, and 6 bases separated the two germline ends. This CDR3 comprises 12 residues. The CDR3 sequence: CASSGQYTEAFF. The CDR3 nucleotides are TGTGCCAGCAGTGGACAGTACACTGAAGCTTTCTTT.

The V call is TRBV18, the J call TRBJ2-7; D gene uncertain. The CDR3 sequence is 14 residues long. In germline, CDR1 is KGHSH, CDR2 LQKENI. V was shortened by 0 bases and J by 9 bases, with 15 bases between the two germline ends. CDR3 protein: CASSPPGTVELQYF. The CDR3, as DNA: TGTGCCAGCTCACCACCGGGCACGGTAGAATTGCAGTACTTC.

This clone was seen only a few times. J is TRBJ2-7 and V is TRBV11-2; no clear D gene. Trimming cost V 0 bases and J 4 bases, with 7 bases left between them. Germline V gene sequence: CDR1 SGHAT, CDR2 FQNNGV. The CDR3 consists of 13 residues. The CDR3 sequence is CASSLDPGYEQYF. The CDR3, as DNA: TGTGCCAGCAGCTTAGATCCCGGATACGAGCAGTACTTC.

The table lists this clone with many counts. Other DNA sequences in the sample encode the same CDR3. The rearrangement uses TRBV18 and TRBJ2-5; D remains unclear. The germline V and J ends were trimmed by 2 bases and 5 bases, with 3 bases remaining between them. This CDR3 has 11 amino acids. CDR1 KGHSH and CDR2 LQKENI come from the germline V gene. Written as DNA, the CDR3 is TGTGCCAGCTCACCATTGGAGACCCAGTACTTC. This encodes CASSPLETQYF.

This clone was seen only a few times. The chain links TRBV7-9 to TRBJ1-5; no firm D call. Trimming removed 5 bases from V and 0 bases from J, with 2 bases in between. Germline lookup yields CDR1 SEHNR and CDR2 FQNEAQ (reference sequence). The CDR3 is 12 amino acids. The CDR3, as DNA: TGTGCCAGCAGCAATAGCAATCAGCCCCAGCATTTT. Its translation is CASSNSNQPQHF.

This clone was seen a few times. V usage is TRBV29-1 and J usage is TRBJ1-1; D is unclear. Germline V lookup: CDR1 SQVTM, CDR2 ANQGSEA. The CDR3 sequence is 13 residues long. V dropped 1 base and J dropped 6 bases, with 12 bases sitting between them. The CDR3 coding sequence is TGCAGCGTTGAAGGCACACGGGTAGCTGAAGCTTTCTTT. Translating gives CSVEGTRVAEAFF.

This clone was seen more than once but under ten times. The chain employs TRBV10-3 and TRBJ2-3; D possibly corresponds to TRBD1 (7 bases). Germline assignment: CDR1 ENHRY and CDR2 SYGVKD. This CDR3 contains 15 residues. Trimming took 4 bases from V and 5 from J, leaving 16 bases between them. CDR3 region: CAISGERQGGDTQYF. CDR3 in DNA: TGTGCCATCAGTGGGGAAAGACAGGGAGGAGATACGCAGTATTTT.

Notes on this clone: The identical CDR3 is also encoded by other nucleotide sequences in the sample. This chain uses TRBV7-2 with TRBJ2-2; D is unclear. Germline lookup yields CDR1 SGHTA and CDR2 FQGNSA. V lost 1 base and J 5 bases, leaving 2 bases between the germline ends. The CDR3 extends over 12 amino acids. The CDR3 here is CASSLGTGELFF. In nucleotides, the CDR3 is TGTGCCAGCAGCTTAGGAACCGGGGAGCTGTTTTTT.

This clone has more than one count but fewer than ten. The chain is built from TRBV28 and TRBJ2-5, with 9 bases matching TRBD1. Losses at the gene ends were 2 bases for V and 7 bases for J; bases not matched to a gene: 5. This CDR3 is built from 14 residues. Germline CDR1 MDHEN, CDR2 SYDVKM. The CDR3 protein is CASSLGGQGVTQYF. CDR3 in DNA: TGTGCCAGCAGTTTAGGGGGACAGGGTGTGACCCAGTACTTC.

The rearrangement links TRBV7-2 to TRBJ2-7, with D uncertain. Germline CDR1 reads SGHTA; CDR2 reads FQGNSA. This CDR3 contains 14 residues. The V end lost 0 bases, the J end lost 0 bases, and 6 bases lay between the germline ends. This chain's CDR3 is CASSLAENSYEQYF. CDR3 bases: TGTGCCAGCAGCTTAGCGGAGAACTCCTACGAGCAGTACTTC.

This clone was counted between two and nine times. The rearrangement joins TRBV9 to TRBJ2-1; no definite D call. V was trimmed by 0 bases and J by 6 bases, leaving 10 bases between them. CDR3 size: 14 residues. The V gene's germline CDR1 is SGDLS and CDR2 YYNGEE. CDR3 sequence reads: CASSVEQLGNEQFF. In nucleotides, the CDR3 is TGTGCCAGCAGCGTAGAACAGCTGGGCAATGAGCAGTTCTTC.

The table lists this clone with a few counts. V and J are TRBV4-3 and TRBJ1-5, with unresolved D. The CDR3 spans 16 residues. The ends were cut back, 0 bases at V and 7 bases at J, with 16 bases in the middle. Germline-derived CDR1 and CDR2 are LGHNA and YSLEER. CDR3 protein: CASSQDATGLRQPQHF. CDR3 bases: TGCGCCAGCAGCCAAGATGCGACGGGTTTGAGGCAGCCCCAGCATTTT.

This clone was seen a handful of times. The V call is TRBV7-6, the J call TRBJ2-5; D not resolved. This CDR3 region has 12 residues. The germline V gene has CDR1 SGHVS and CDR2 FNYEAQ. Trimming cost V 4 bases and J 5 bases, with 8 bases left between them. CDR3 residues: CASSYFKETQYF. The CDR3 region has the DNA TGTGCCAGCAGCTATTTTAAGGAGACCCAGTACTTC.

This rearrangement joins TRBV30 to TRBJ2-5; the match to TRBD2 covers 8 bases. Germline CDR1 is GTSNPN and CDR2 is SVGIG (reference sequence). CDR3 length equals 15 residues. The junction had 9 bases not matched to a gene; V was cut back by 1 base and J by 5 bases. CDR3 amino acids: CAWSEAGAGGETQYF. The CDR3 DNA sequence: TGTGCCTGGAGTGAAGCGGGGGCCGGGGGGGAGACCCAGTACTTC. Full variable domain (rest looked up from reference TRBV30 and TRBJ2-5): SQTIHQWPATLVQPVGSPLSLECTVEGTSNPNLYWYRQAAGRGLQLLFYSVGIGQISSEVPQNLSASRPQDRQFILSSKKLLLSDSGFYLCAWSEAGAGGETQYFGPGTRLLVL.

J is TRBJ2-3 and V is TRBV30; 7 nucleotides match TRBD1. Germline V CDR1 and CDR2: GTSNPN, SVGIG (reference sequence). J lost 2 bases, V lost 2 bases, and 4 bases had no gene match. There are 14 residues in the CDR3. The CDR3 sequence is CAWSLDRATDTQYF. The CDR3 DNA sequence: TGTGCCTGGAGTCTCGACAGGGCCACAGATACGCAGTATTTT.

The chain links TRBV10-3 to TRBJ2-1; 7 bases map to TRBD2. The CDR3 contains 15 residues. CDR1 and CDR2 from the germline V gene are ENHRY and SYGVKD. V lost 2 bases, J lost 5 bases, and 6 bases stayed unmatched. The CDR3 sequence is CAISEPVGGDNEQFF. As DNA, the CDR3 is TGTGCCATCAGTGAGCCGGTGGGAGGGGACAATGAGCAGTTCTTC.

This clone appeared a few times. This chain joins TRBV5-1 and TRBJ2-3; D remains ambiguous. This CDR3 region has 14 residues. Germline V gene sequence: CDR1 SGHRS, CDR2 YFSETQ. The ends were cut back, 0 bases at V and 2 bases at J, with 7 bases in the middle. CDR3 in amino acids: CASSLDRNTDTQYF. The CDR3 bases are TGCGCCAGCAGCTTGGACAGAAACACAGATACGCAGTATTTT.

This chain joins TRBV6-6 and TRBJ2-1; TRBD1 matches 7 bases. Germline assignment: CDR1 MNHNY and CDR2 SVGAGI (reference sequence). Trimming cost V 6 bases and J 5 bases; bases outside gene matches: 10. The CDR3 loop spans 15 amino acids. CDR3 amino acids: CASSPDREPDNEQFF. As DNA, the CDR3 is TGTGCCAGCAGCCCCGACAGGGAGCCGGACAATGAGCAGTTCTTC.